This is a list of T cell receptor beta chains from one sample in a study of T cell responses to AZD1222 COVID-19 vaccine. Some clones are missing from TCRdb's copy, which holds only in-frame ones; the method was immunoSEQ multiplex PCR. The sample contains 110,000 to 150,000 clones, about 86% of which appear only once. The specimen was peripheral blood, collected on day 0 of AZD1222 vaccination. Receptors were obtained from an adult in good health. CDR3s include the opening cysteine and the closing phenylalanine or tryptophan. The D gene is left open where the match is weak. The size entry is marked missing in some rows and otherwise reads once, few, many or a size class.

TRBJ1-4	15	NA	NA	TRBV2	CASSEFGGSNEKLFF	TGTGCCAGCAGTGAATTTGGGGGGTCTAATGAAAAACTGTTTTTT
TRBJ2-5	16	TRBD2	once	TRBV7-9	CASSLYGREVSETQYF	TGTGCCAGCAGCTTATATGGGCGGGAGGTTTCTGAGACCCAGTACTTC
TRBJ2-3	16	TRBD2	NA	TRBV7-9	CASSYPASGSPDTQYF	TGTGCCAGCAGTTATCCCGCTAGCGGGAGTCCAGATACGCAGTATTTT
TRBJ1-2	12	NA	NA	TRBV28	CASSLPGSGYTF	TGTGCCAGCAGTTTACCAGGGAGTGGCTACACCTTC
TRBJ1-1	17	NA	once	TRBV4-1	CASSQEGWTALNTEAFF	TGCGCCAGCAGCCAAGAAGGGTGGACAGCACTGAACACTGAAGCTTTCTTT
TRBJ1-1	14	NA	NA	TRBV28	CASSPGRGNTEAFF	TGTGCCAGCAGTCCAGGAAGGGGGAACACTGAAGCTTTCTTT
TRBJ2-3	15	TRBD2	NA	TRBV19	CASSLTSGSPDTQYF	TGTGCCAGTAGTTTAACTAGCGGGAGCCCAGATACGCAGTATTTT
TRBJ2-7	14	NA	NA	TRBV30	CAWSDIPVSYEQYF	TGTGCCTGGAGCGACATACCCGTGTCCTACGAGCAGTACTTC
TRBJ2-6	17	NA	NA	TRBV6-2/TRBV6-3	CASSYSSGLSGANVLTF	TGTGCCAGCAGTTACTCGTCTGGACTCTCTGGGGCCAACGTCCTGACTTTC
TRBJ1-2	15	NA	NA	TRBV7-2	CASSLGGRLNYGYTF	TGTGCCAGCAGCTTAGGCGGCAGACTTAACTATGGCTACACCTTC
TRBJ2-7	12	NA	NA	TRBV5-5	CASSLWGREQYF	TGTGCCAGCAGCTTGTGGGGCAGAGAGCAGTACTTC
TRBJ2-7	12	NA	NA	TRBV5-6	CASSRSGYEQYF	TGTGCCAGCAGCCGTAGCGGATACGAGCAGTACTTC
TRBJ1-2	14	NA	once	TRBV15	CATSSAQGNYGYTF	TGTGCCACCAGCAGCGCTCAGGGGAACTATGGCTACACCTTC
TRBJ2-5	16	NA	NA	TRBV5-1	CASSAGMGVGQETQYF	TGCGCCAGCAGCGCCGGGATGGGGGTGGGTCAAGAGACCCAGTACTTC
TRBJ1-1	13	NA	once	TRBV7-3	CASSLGSGREAFF	TGTGCCAGCAGCTTAGGGTCGGGCCGTGAAGCTTTCTTT
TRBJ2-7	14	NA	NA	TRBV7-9	CASSLEGAGYEQYF	TGTGCCAGCAGCTTAGAAGGCGCCGGCTACGAGCAGTACTTC
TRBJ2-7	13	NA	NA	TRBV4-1	CASSPTVPYEQYF	TGCGCCAGCAGCCCGACCGTCCCCTACGAGCAGTACTTC
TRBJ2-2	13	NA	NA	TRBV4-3	CASSLGLAGELFF	TGCGCCAGCAGCCTTGGTTTGGCCGGGGAGCTGTTTTTT
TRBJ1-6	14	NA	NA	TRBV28	CASKESGSNSPLHF	TGTGCCAGCAAAGAGTCAGGTTCTAATTCACCCCTCCACTTT
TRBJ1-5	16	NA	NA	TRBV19	CASSSGTEYSNQPQHF	TGTGCCAGTAGTTCCGGGACCGAATATAGCAATCAGCCCCAGCATTTT
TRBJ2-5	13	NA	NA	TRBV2	CASSEGRVETQYF	TGTGCCAGCAGTGAGGGCAGGGTGGAGACCCAGTACTTC
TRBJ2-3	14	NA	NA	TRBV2	CASSGTFSTDTQYF	TGTGCCAGCAGTGGGACTTTTTCAACAGATACGCAGTATTTT
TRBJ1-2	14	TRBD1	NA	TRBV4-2	CASSPGTGLFGYTF	TGTGCCAGCAGCCCCGGGACAGGTCTATTTGGCTACACCTTC
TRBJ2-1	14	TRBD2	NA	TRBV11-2	CASRAGLAIDEQFF	TGTGCCAGCAGGGCGGGACTAGCGATTGATGAGCAGTTCTTC
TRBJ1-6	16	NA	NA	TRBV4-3	CASSQDLTSAGSPLHF	TGCGCCAGCAGCCAAGATCTTACATCAGCGGGGTCACCCCTCCACTTT
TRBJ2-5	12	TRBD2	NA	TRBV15	CATRDYKETQYF	TGTGCCACCCGGGACTATAAGGAGACCCAGTACTTC
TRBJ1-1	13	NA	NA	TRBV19	CASSKTANTEAFF	TGTGCCAGTAGTAAGACAGCCAACACTGAAGCTTTCTTT
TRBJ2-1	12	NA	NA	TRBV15	CATSMGYNEQFF	TGTGCCACCAGCATGGGTTACAATGAGCAGTTCTTC
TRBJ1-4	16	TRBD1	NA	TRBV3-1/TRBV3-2	CASSQEVGQGYEKLFF	TGTGCCAGCAGCCAGGAGGTGGGACAGGGCTATGAAAAACTGTTTTTT
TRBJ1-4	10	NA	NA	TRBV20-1	CSAERGELFF	TGCAGTGCCGAGAGGGGAGAACTGTTTTTT
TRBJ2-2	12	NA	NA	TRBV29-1	CSVVAYTGELFF	TGCAGCGTTGTGGCCTACACCGGGGAGCTGTTTTTT
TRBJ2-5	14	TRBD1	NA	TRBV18	CASSPGQGQETQYF	TGTGCCAGCTCACCGGGACAGGGGCAGGAGACCCAGTACTTC
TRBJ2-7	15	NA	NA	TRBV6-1	CASSELGLALYEQYF	TGTGCCAGCAGTGAATTGGGTTTAGCACTCTACGAGCAGTACTTC
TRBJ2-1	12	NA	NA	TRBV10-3	CAISSSSSEQFF	TGTGCCATCAGTTCTAGCAGTAGTGAGCAGTTCTTC
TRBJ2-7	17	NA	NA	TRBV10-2	CASSESFGNRGAYEQYF	TGCGCCAGCAGTGAGTCTTTTGGGAACCGAGGGGCCTACGAGCAGTACTTC
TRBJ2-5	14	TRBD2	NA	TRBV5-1	CASSLMLGGETQYF	TGCGCCAGCAGCTTGATGTTGGGAGGGGAGACCCAGTACTTC
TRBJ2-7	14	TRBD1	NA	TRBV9	CASSAGTVPSEQYF	TGTGCCAGCAGCGCCGGGACAGTCCCTTCCGAGCAGTACTTC
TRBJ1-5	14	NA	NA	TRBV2	CASSIFQANQPQHF	TGTGCCAGCAGTATTTTCCAAGCGAATCAGCCCCAGCATTTT
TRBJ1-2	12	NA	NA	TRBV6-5	CASSFQNYGYTF	TGTGCCAGCAGTTTCCAGAACTATGGCTACACCTTC
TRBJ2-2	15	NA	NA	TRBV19	CASTIGSAGGGELFF	TGTGCCAGTACGATTGGTTCCGCCGGGGGCGGGGAGCTGTTTTTT
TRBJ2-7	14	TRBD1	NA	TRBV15	CATSRVGTGFSQYF	TGTGCCACCTCCCGGGTCGGGACAGGGTTTTCTCAGTACTTC
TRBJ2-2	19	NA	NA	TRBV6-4	CASSDPYVDREMNTGELFF	TGTGCCAGCAGTGACCCGTACGTCGATCGGGAAATGAACACCGGGGAGCTGTTTTTT
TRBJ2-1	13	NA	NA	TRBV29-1	CSVEASRGNEQFF	TGCAGCGTTGAAGCTAGCAGGGGCAATGAGCAGTTCTTC
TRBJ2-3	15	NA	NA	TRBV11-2	CASSLNSGGTDTQYF	TGTGCCAGCAGCTTAAATTCGGGGGGCACAGATACGCAGTATTTT
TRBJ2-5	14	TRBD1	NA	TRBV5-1	CASTSWDREETQYF	TGCGCCAGCACCTCGTGGGACAGAGAAGAGACCCAGTACTTC